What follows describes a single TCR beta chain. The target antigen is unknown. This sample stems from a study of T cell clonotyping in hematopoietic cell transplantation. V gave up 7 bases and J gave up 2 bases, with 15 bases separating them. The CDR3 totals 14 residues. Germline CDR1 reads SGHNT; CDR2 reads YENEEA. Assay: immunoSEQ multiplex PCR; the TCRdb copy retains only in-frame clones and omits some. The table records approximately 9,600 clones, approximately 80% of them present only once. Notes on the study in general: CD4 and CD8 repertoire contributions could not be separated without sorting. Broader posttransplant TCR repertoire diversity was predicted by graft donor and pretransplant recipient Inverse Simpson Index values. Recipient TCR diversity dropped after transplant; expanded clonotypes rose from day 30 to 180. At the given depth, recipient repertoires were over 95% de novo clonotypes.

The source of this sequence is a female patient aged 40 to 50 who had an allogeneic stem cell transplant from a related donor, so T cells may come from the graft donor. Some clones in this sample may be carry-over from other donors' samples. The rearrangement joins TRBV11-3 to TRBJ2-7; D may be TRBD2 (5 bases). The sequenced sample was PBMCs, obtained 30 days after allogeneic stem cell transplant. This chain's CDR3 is CASTNPGVPYEQYF. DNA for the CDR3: TGTGCCAGCACCAACCCCGGGGTACCCTACGAGCAGTACTTC.